Presented here are 20 T cell receptor beta chains from one specimen sequenced in a study of glioma-infiltrating T cells. Amplification of TCR alpha and beta CDR3 regions from RNA used iRepertoire nested multiplex PCR. TCRdb re-called the multiplex PCR reads through MiXCR, storing one row per CDR3 protein. The sample has some 190,000 distinct CDR3 sequences, 32% seen once. The sequenced material came from glioma tissue, nonneoplastic brain tissue, or PBMCs (not recorded which). All receptors come from a human donor with low-grade glioma or glioblastoma, undergoing nonglioma brain surgery, or in good health (not recorded which).

The rearrangement links TRBV27 to TRBJ2-3; TRBD2 aligns across 13 bases. The CDR3 length is 15 residues. The trim removed 3 bases at V and 4 bases at J, leaving 1 base unmatched. Germline CDR1 and CDR2: MNHEY and SMNVEV (reference sequence). The CDR3 sequence: CASSFTSGRADTQYF. CDR3 sequence (DNA): TGTGCCAGCAGTTTTACTAGCGGGAGGGCAGATACGCAGTATTTT.

This clonotype was counted a single time. Sequence at one end of the junction differs from germline and may be a read error. V and J are TRBV19 and TRBJ2-1, with TRBD2 identical over 14 bases. The CDR3 covers 16 residues. Per germline, CDR1 LNHDA and CDR2 SQIVND (reference sequence). This CDR3 reads CASSTRLAGGYSEQFF. In DNA form, the CDR3 reads TGTGCCAGTAGTACAAGACTAGCGGGAGGGTACAGTGAGCAGTTCTTC.

V is TRBV30 and J is TRBJ2-3; 8 bases match TRBD2. V dropped 4 bases and J dropped 6; count of bases not matched to a gene: 6. The CDR3 runs to 13 residues. Germline values: CDR1 GTSNPN, CDR2 SVGIG (reference sequence). This CDR3 reads CAWNREGRDTQYF. The DNA for the CDR3 is TGTGCCTGGAACCGGGAGGGCCGGGATACGCAGTATTTT.

The chain is built from TRBV11-3 and TRBJ2-1; 13 nucleotides agree with TRBD2. V dropped 5 bases and J dropped 5; count of bases not matched to a gene: 12. From germline, CDR1 is SGHNT and CDR2 YENEEA. The CDR3 contains 18 residues. CDR3 nucleotide sequence: TGTGCCAGCAGCCGAACGGGGACTAGCGGGATTAAGGACAATGAGCAGTTCTTC. Protein: CASSRTGTSGIKDNEQFF.

The rearrangement links TRBV29-1 to TRBJ1-2, with D perhaps matching TRBD1 (5 bases). Trimming left V 4 bases short and J 1 base short, with 13 bases between. Germline V lookup: CDR1 SQVTM, CDR2 ANQGSEA. The CDR3 is made up of 14 amino acids. In DNA, the CDR3 is TGCAGCGTTGTCCGCGGGGACTATAACTATGGCTACACCTTC. Translating it yields CSVVRGDYNYGYTF.

This clonotype was detected many times. The chain combines TRBV6-5 with TRBJ2-3, with D perhaps TRBD1 or TRBD2 (5 bases each). CDR1 is MNHEY, CDR2 SVGAGI, per germline. The germline V and J ends were trimmed by 1 base and 2 bases, with 16 bases remaining between them. This CDR3 region has 17 residues. The DNA of the CDR3 is TGTGCCAGCAGTTACTTGCCCCGGGACGCCACCACAGATACGCAGTATTTT. Translating gives CASSYLPRDATTDTQYF.

Only one count was recorded for this clonotype. Possible read error: a much larger clone is one base away. The chain uses TRBV4-1 and TRBJ1-1; unclear D gene. CDR3 length: 15 residues. Trimming stripped 4 bases from V and 3 bases from J, with 15 bases between. Germline assignment: CDR1 MGHRA and CDR2 YSYEKL. The CDR3 region is CASSPTGRVYTEAFF. The CDR3 DNA reads as TGCGCCAGCAGCCCCACCGGGAGGGTATACACTGAAGCTTTCTTT.

This chain uses TRBV27 with TRBJ1-3, with D perhaps TRBD1 (5 bases). Trimming cost V 6 bases and J 10 bases, with 19 bases left between them. CDR1 is MNHEY, CDR2 SMNVEV, per germline (reference sequence). The CDR3 has 14 residues. The chain's CDR3 is CASSPRDPLRTIYF. The DNA for the CDR3 is TGTGCCAGCAGCCCCCGGGACCCCCTCCGGACCATATATTTT.

This clonotype came up many times. V and J are TRBV2 and TRBJ2-3; 9 nucleotides agree with TRBD2. Trimming took 11 bases from V and 5 from J; bases not matched to a gene: 11. CDR1 and CDR2 from the germline V gene are SNHLY and FYNNEI. There are 14 residues in the CDR3. The CDR3 DNA sequence: TGTGCCTCCAGGGTGACTAGCGGCCAAGATACGCAGTATTTT. Translated: CASRVTSGQDTQYF.

This clonotype was seen at least ten times. The V gene is TRBV6-1, the J gene TRBJ1-5; D is possibly TRBD1 (6 bases). Germline lookup yields CDR1 MNHNS and CDR2 SASEGT. This CDR3 has 13 amino acids. Deletions cut 6 bases from V and 7 bases from J, with 13 bases between. The CDR3: CASSVGAGQPQHF. CDR3 bases: TGTGCCAGCAGCGTGGGGGCTGGGCAGCCCCAGCATTTT.

V gene TRBV19 combines with J gene TRBJ2-1, with 8 bases identical to TRBD2. The trim removed 7 bases at V and 8 bases at J, leaving 7 bases unmatched. The CDR3 is 13 residues long. Germline V gives CDR1 LNHDA, CDR2 SQIVND (reference sequence). The DNA of the CDR3 is TGTGCCAGTACAGAAGCGGGAGTCTATGAGCAGTTCTTC. This encodes CASTEAGVYEQFF. The full variable domain, with the rest looked up from reference TRBV19 and TRBJ2-1, is DGGITQSPKYLFRKEGQNVTLSCEQNLNHDAMYWYRQDPGQGLRLIYYSQIVNDFQKGDIAEGYSVSREKKESFPLTVTSAQKNPTAFYLCASTEAGVYEQFFGPGTRLTVL.

The rearrangement uses TRBV11-1 and TRBJ2-5; D is perhaps TRBD1 or TRBD2 (5 bases each). The CDR3 runs to 17 residues. The V end was cut by 5 bases, the J end by 6 bases, with 25 bases between. Germline V lookup: CDR1 SGHAT, CDR2 FQDESV (reference sequence). The CDR3 region is CASSPARDAQKGKTQYF. The CDR3 nucleotides are TGTGCCAGCAGCCCCGCTCGGGACGCTCAAAAGGGAAAGACCCAGTACTTC.

This chain connects TRBV7-2 to TRBJ2-2, with D hard to call. CDR3 size: 16 residues. Germline CDR1 and CDR2: SGHTA and FQGNSA. Trimming shortened V by 1 base and J by 0 bases, and 9 bases separated the two germline ends. CDR3 DNA: TGTGCCAGCAGCTTAGAGGCGTGGACGAACACCGGGGAGCTGTTTTTT. Its protein product is CASSLEAWTNTGELFF.

This clonotype was seen repeatedly, ten times or more. This chain joins TRBV7-6 and TRBJ2-3; the match to TRBD2 covers 8 bases. The CDR3 spans 15 residues. Per the germline V gene, CDR1 is SGHVS and CDR2 is FNYEAQ. V shed 1 base, J shed 2 bases, and the junction held 2 bases outside the gene matches. CDR3 sequence (DNA): TGTGCCAGCAGCTTAGGACTAGCGCACACAGATACGCAGTATTTT. As protein: CASSLGLAHTDTQYF.

The chain is built from TRBV6-1 and TRBJ2-4; 9 bases match TRBD1. Germline CDR1 and CDR2: MNHNS and SASEGT. This CDR3 comprises 15 residues. The V and J ends lost 6 bases and 0 bases, in that order; junction bases with no gene match: 3. This CDR3 is CASSPDRGAKNIQYF. The CDR3 bases are TGTGCCAGCAGCCCGGACAGGGGAGCCAAAAACATTCAGTACTTC.

This clonotype was seen many times. The genes are TRBV9 and TRBJ2-1; perhaps TRBD2 as D (7 bases). The V end was cut by 3 bases, the J end by 8 bases, with 21 bases between. The CDR3 sequence is 16 residues long. CDR1 SGDLS and CDR2 YYNGEE come from the germline V gene. The CDR3 region is CASSGPGGGSEDEQFF. The CDR3 bases are TGTGCCAGCAGCGGACCGGGGGGCGGGAGTGAGGATGAGCAGTTCTTC.

In its sample, this clonotype was seen many times. J is TRBJ2-1 and V is TRBV20-1, with 10 bases lining up with TRBD2. Per the germline V gene, CDR1 is DFQATT and CDR2 is SNEGSKA (reference sequence). The junction had 8 bases not matched to a gene; V was cut back by 6 bases and J by 0 bases. The CDR3 sequence is 16 residues long. CDR3 in DNA: TGCAGTGCCCAAAGCGGGAGGGGCTCCTCCTACAATGAGCAGTTCTTC. Protein: CSAQSGRGSSYNEQFF.

This clonotype was observed many times. V is TRBV5-1 and J is TRBJ2-3, with D possibly matching TRBD1 (6 bases). The CDR3 sequence is 14 residues long. Per germline, CDR1 SGHRS and CDR2 YFSETQ. V dropped 4 bases and J dropped 5 bases, with 14 bases sitting between them. CDR3 in amino acids: CASSPQQGRDTQYF. The CDR3 DNA follows: TGCGCCAGCAGCCCTCAACAGGGAAGAGATACGCAGTATTTT.

This clonotype was found many times. This rearrangement joins TRBV7-2 to TRBJ2-3; D perhaps matches TRBD2 (6 bases). Germline CDR1 SGHTA, CDR2 FQGNSA. CDR3 length: 15 residues. Trimming pared 1 base from V and 0 bases from J, leaving 8 bases between. The DNA for the CDR3 is TGTGCCAGCAGCTTAGTCGGGACTAGCACAGATACGCAGTATTTT. Protein sequence: CASSLVGTSTDTQYF.

This clonotype was recorded at least ten times. J is TRBJ1-2 and V is TRBV2; tentative D call: TRBD1 (5 bases). Trimming shortened V by 8 bases and J by 7 bases, and 14 bases separated the two germline ends. This CDR3 spans 12 amino acids. CDR1 is SNHLY and CDR2 is FYNNEI in the germline V gene. CDR3 DNA sequence: TGTGCCAGCGCTCGGGACGCGGTTGGCTACACCTTC. This codes for CASARDAVGYTF.